Shown below are 3 T cell receptor beta chains from a single sample sequenced in a study of T cells after yellow fever vaccination. TCRdb passed the 5' RACE reads through MiXCR, listing each CDR3 protein once. The sample lists a few hundred thousand distinct CDR3 sequences; 3% to 4.5% were seen once. The sequenced sample was PBMCs, obtained 5 days after the yellow fever booster vaccination. These receptors were collected from a man aged 18-30 years who received the YFV17D yellow fever vaccine.

This clonotype was seen a few times. The chain links TRBV12-3 or TRBV12-4 to TRBJ1-6, with D uncertain. Deletions cut 5 bases from V and 4 bases from J, with 6 bases between. The CDR3 is made up of 13 amino acids. CDR3 nucleotides: TGTGCCAGCAGTAGAACATATAATTCACCCCTCCACTTT. Protein product: CASSRTYNSPLHF.

This clonotype was detected ten times or more. This chain uses TRBV12-3 or TRBV12-4 with TRBJ2-1, with D possibly TRBD2 on 6 matching bases. The ends were cut back, 5 bases at V and 14 bases at J, with 19 bases in the middle. The CDR3 covers 13 residues. Here the CDR3 DNA reads TGTGCCAGCAGTCCCAACTGGGGGGATTTAGAGTTCTTC. Its protein is CASSPNWGDLEFF.

The table lists this clonotype with a few counts. V gene TRBV12-3 or TRBV12-4 combines with J gene TRBJ1-1; TRBD1 is a possible D gene (5 bases). The CDR3 extends over 13 amino acids. V was shortened by 4 bases and J by 5 bases, with 11 bases between the two germline ends. CDR3 in DNA: TGTGCCAGCAGTTCCGACAGTCAGACTGAAGCTTTCTTT. It specifies CASSSDSQTEAFF.